This entry concerns a single T cell receptor beta chain. The antigen is undetermined. The CDR3 runs 15 residues. Germline V gene lookup returns CDR1 MGHRA and CDR2 YSYEKL. V gave up 1 base and J gave up 2 bases, with 9 bases separating them. Samples came from axillary lymph nodes draining the breast cancer. This sample was taken from a study of breast tumors, draining lymph nodes, adjacent tissues. Overall study results and limits: Tumor TCR diversity was below lymph nodes but above nontumor tissue. Data only fit, rather than demonstrated, lymph node origin of most tumor T cells.

TCRdb re-called the multiplex PCR reads with MiXCR, one entry per CDR3 protein. The data contain 150,000 to 250,000 distinct CDR3 sequences, around a third of them seen just once; the ten biggest clones take up roughly 4%. The sequence derives from a female donor with breast cancer. Some clones in this sample may be carry-over from other donors' samples. The specimen sequenced was axillary lymph node tissue. The gene calls are TRBV4-1 and TRBJ1-3, with a possible D match to TRBD1 (6 bases). The CDR3 sequence is CASSQGTVAGNTIYF. DNA of the CDR3: TGCGCCAGCAGCCAAGGGACAGTTGCTGGAAACACCATATATTTT.